One and the same sample provided the 21 T cell receptor beta chains below, sequenced in a study of Ad26.COV2.S vaccination and SARS-CoV-2 variants. Sequencing was performed with immunoSEQ multiplex PCR; in TCRdb, only in-frame clones are kept and a portion is missing. Of under 400,000 clones listed, roughly 91% are singletons. Specified treatment: roughly 18 received Ad26.COV2.S at low or high dose, single or two shots; several received placebo; per-sample allocation not given. Specimens were obtained on day 63 following the first vaccine or placebo injection. Sequences were derived from peripheral blood, sampled in a trial of Ad26.COV2.S vaccine versus placebo. These receptors originate from a person aged 18 to 59 who received the Ad26.COV2.S COVID-19 vaccine or a placebo.

The rearrangement joins TRBV27 to TRBJ2-7; D could derive from TRBD1 or TRBD2 (5 bases each). From germline, CDR1 is MNHEY and CDR2 SMNVEV (reference sequence). V lost 1 base to trimming and J lost 2 bases, with 9 bases between them. This CDR3 spans 14 amino acids. The CDR3 DNA reads as TGTGCCAGCAGTTTATGGGGGAACCCCTACGAGCAGTACTTC. Protein product: CASSLWGNPYEQYF.

V usage is TRBV4-1 and J usage is TRBJ2-1; 12 bases agree with TRBD2. CDR3 length: 16 amino acids. CDR1 and CDR2 from the germline V gene are MGHRA and YSYEKL. The ends lost 4 bases at V and 2 bases at J; junction bases unmatched: 3. The CDR3 DNA follows: TGCGCCAGCAGCCCGGCTAGCGGGGGGGCCTACAATGAGCAGTTCTTC. This encodes CASSPASGGAYNEQFF.

V gene TRBV2 combines with J gene TRBJ2-7, with D possibly being TRBD2 (5 bases). V lost 1 base to trimming and J lost 6 bases, with 7 bases between them. Germline loops: CDR1 SNHLY, CDR2 FYNNEI. The CDR3 is made up of 12 amino acids. CDR3 in amino acids: CASSEDSGEQYF. The DNA for the CDR3 is TGTGCCAGCAGTGAAGACAGCGGCGAGCAGTACTTC.

J is TRBJ1-1 and V is TRBV19; unclear D gene. Trimming pared 5 bases from V and 0 bases from J, leaving 10 bases between. The germline gives CDR1 LNHDA, CDR2 SQIVND (reference sequence). The CDR3 runs to 14 residues. The CDR3 is CASSASTVNTEAFF. The CDR3 DNA reads TGTGCCAGTAGTGCAAGCACAGTGAACACTGAAGCTTTCTTT.

The chain couples TRBV24-1 to TRBJ1-6; 10 bases fit TRBD1. Germline V lookup: CDR1 KGHDR, CDR2 SFDVKD. This CDR3 comprises 17 residues. With V trimmed by 0 bases and J by 7 bases, 5 bases remained unmatched. The CDR3 DNA is TGTGCCACCAGTGATTTGCGTCGACAGGGGGCCAATTCACCCCTCCACTTT. It codes for CATSDLRRQGANSPLHF.

The genes are TRBV5-1 and TRBJ2-1; D gene unclear. The CDR3 spans 14 residues. Germline V gives CDR1 SGHRS, CDR2 YFSETQ. V was pared by 2 bases and J by 1 base, with 7 bases between. The CDR3 DNA reads as TGCGCCAGCAGCTTCAGAGGATCCTACAATGAGCAGTTCTTC. Its translation: CASSFRGSYNEQFF.

The rearrangement uses TRBV3-1 (or the pseudogene TRBV3-2) and TRBJ2-4, with D possibly being TRBD1 (5 bases). From germline, CDR1 is LGHDT and CDR2 YNNKEL (reference sequence). The CDR3 loop spans 13 amino acids. V lost 9 bases to trimming and J lost 1 base, with 10 bases between them. The CDR3 spells CASRPGAKNIQYF. CDR3 DNA: TGTGCCAGTAGGCCAGGGGCCAAAAACATTCAGTACTTC.

The genes are TRBV4-3 and TRBJ1-5; D ambiguous. Germline-derived CDR1 and CDR2 are LGHNA and YSLEER. This CDR3 is 13 amino acids long. Trimming pared 4 bases from V and 7 bases from J, leaving 11 bases between. CDR3 DNA sequence: TGCGCCAGCAGCCTAGATCTCTTACAGCCCCAGCATTTT. It translates to CASSLDLLQPQHF.

The V gene is TRBV10-1, the J gene TRBJ1-2; D might be TRBD1 (6 bases). Germline V gene lookup returns CDR1 WNHNN and CDR2 SYGVQD (reference sequence). The CDR3 extends over 12 amino acids. Trimming stripped 8 bases from V and 12 bases from J, with 19 bases between. As DNA, the CDR3 is TGCGCCAGCGCAGAGGGGGGGGCTAGGCACACCTTC. This encodes CASAEGGARHTF.

This chain joins TRBV21-1 and TRBJ2-7. TRBV21-1 is deemed a pseudogene. This CDR3 is 14 amino acids long. Here the CDR3 reads CASKVRGSCYEQYF. The CDR3 DNA is TGTGCCAGCAAGGTGAGGGGTTCTTGCTACGAGCAGTACTTC.

V usage is TRBV19 and J usage is TRBJ1-3; D gene uncertain. Germline V gene data show CDR1 as LNHDA and CDR2 as SQIVND (reference sequence). The CDR3 runs 14 residues. V was pared by 5 bases and J by 2 bases, with 10 bases between. For the CDR3, the DNA is TGTGCCAGTAGTCAAGGGCGGACTGGAAACACCATATATTTT. Protein: CASSQGRTGNTIYF.

This chain connects TRBV12-3 or TRBV12-4 to TRBJ1-2, with TRBD1 as a possible D gene (6 bases). CDR3 length: 12 residues. V was cut by 6 bases and J by 4 bases, with 9 bases left in between. The CDR3 bases are TGTGCCAGCAGGTCAGGGGCCTATGGCTACACCTTC. This encodes CASRSGAYGYTF.

The rearrangement uses TRBV5-1 and TRBJ2-5; D is unresolved. The CDR3 is made up of 14 amino acids. The germline V and J ends were trimmed by 1 base and 4 bases, with 11 bases remaining between them. Germline V gene sequence: CDR1 SGHRS, CDR2 YFSETQ. The CDR3 protein is CASSLRDPGETQYF. In DNA, the CDR3 is TGCGCCAGCAGCTTGAGAGACCCCGGAGAGACCCAGTACTTC.

The chain is built from TRBV19 and TRBJ1-4, with unresolved D. V was shortened by 5 bases and J by 8 bases, with 15 bases between the two germline ends. This CDR3 has 14 amino acids. CDR1 LNHDA and CDR2 SQIVND come from the germline V gene (reference sequence). The CDR3 DNA reads as TGTGCCAGTAGTCATCAGGACGTACGGGAAAAACTGTTTTTT. Its protein is CASSHQDVREKLFF.

The chain carries TRBV10-3 and TRBJ2-7; maybe TRBD2 (7 bases). Deletions cut 7 bases from V and 7 bases from J, with 17 bases between. CDR1 ENHRY and CDR2 SYGVKD come from the germline V gene. CDR3 length: 13 amino acids. This chain's CDR3 is CAINRAGEGEQYF. CDR3 DNA sequence: TGTGCCATCAATAGGGCAGGGGAGGGGGAGCAGTACTTC.

The chain is built from TRBV6-5 and TRBJ1-5, with 7 bases lining up with TRBD1. Germline CDR1 and CDR2: MNHEY and SVGAGI. The CDR3 is 15 amino acids. Trimming cost V 6 bases and J 1 base; bases outside gene matches: 6. The DNA of the CDR3 is TGTGCCAGCAGCCCGGGACAGTTAAGCAATCAGCCCCAGCATTTT. Residues: CASSPGQLSNQPQHF.

CDR3 loop: CASSYTSGVTEAFF. The CDR3 region has the DNA TGTGCCAGCAGTTACACATCAGGGGTCACTGAAGCTTTCTTT. This chain joins TRBV6-2 or TRBV6-3 and TRBJ1-1, with a tentative D call TRBD1 (6 bases). This CDR3 comprises 14 residues. The germline V and J ends were trimmed by 2 bases and 4 bases, with 11 bases remaining between them. CDR1 and CDR2 (germline): MNHEY, SVGEGT.

The chain links TRBV6-6 to TRBJ1-1; D is perhaps TRBD1 (6 bases). Deletions cut 5 bases from V and 11 bases from J, with 18 bases between. The CDR3 has 13 amino acids. The germline gives CDR1 MNHNY, CDR2 SVGAGI (reference sequence). The DNA of the CDR3 is TGTGCCAGCAGTCCTCCGGGACATCTGGCTGCTTTCTTT. Its translation is CASSPPGHLAAFF.

The CDR3 loop is CAISGREPNTGELFF. The DNA of the CDR3 is TGTGCCATCAGTGGAAGGGAACCCAACACCGGGGAGCTGTTTTTT. This chain links TRBV10-3 with TRBJ2-2; no firm D call. Germline-derived CDR1 and CDR2 are ENHRY and SYGVKD. Trimming stripped 4 bases from V and 2 bases from J, with 11 bases between. CDR3 length: 15 residues.

This chain connects TRBV5-8 to TRBJ1-5; D is undetermined. The CDR3 is made up of 14 amino acids. The ends were cut back, 0 bases at V and 3 bases at J, with 7 bases in the middle. CDR1 is SGHTS and CDR2 is YDEGEE in the germline V gene. The DNA of the CDR3 is TGTGCCAGCAGCTTGGTAGGTTACAATCAGCCCCAGCATTTT. Amino acids: CASSLVGYNQPQHF.

The rearrangement links TRBV27 to TRBJ2-1; D unresolved. CDR3 length: 11 residues. Germline V gene sequence: CDR1 MNHEY, CDR2 SMNVEV (reference sequence). V lost 7 bases and J 12 bases, leaving 13 bases between the germline ends. The CDR3 nucleotides read TGTGCCAGCACACTTGGTGGGGTGCAGTTCTTC. Protein sequence: CASTLGGVQFF.